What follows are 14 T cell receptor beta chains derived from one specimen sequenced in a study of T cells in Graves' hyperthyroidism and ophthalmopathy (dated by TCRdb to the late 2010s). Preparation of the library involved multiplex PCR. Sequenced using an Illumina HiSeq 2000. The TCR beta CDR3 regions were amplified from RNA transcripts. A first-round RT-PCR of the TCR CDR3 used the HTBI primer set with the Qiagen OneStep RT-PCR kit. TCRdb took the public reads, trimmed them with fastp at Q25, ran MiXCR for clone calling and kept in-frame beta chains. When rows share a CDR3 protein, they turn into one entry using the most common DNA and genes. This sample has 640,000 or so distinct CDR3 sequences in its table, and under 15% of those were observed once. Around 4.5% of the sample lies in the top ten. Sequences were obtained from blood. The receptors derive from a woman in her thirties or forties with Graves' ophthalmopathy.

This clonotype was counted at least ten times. The CDR3 sequence is CSVQEIEAFF. In DNA, the CDR3 is TGCAGCGTCCAGGAGATTGAAGCTTTCTTT. The rearrangement uses TRBV29-1 and TRBJ1-1; D remains ambiguous. CDR1 SQVTM and CDR2 ANQGSEA come from the germline V gene. Trimming pared 6 bases from V and 7 bases from J, leaving 9 bases between. The CDR3 extends over 10 amino acids.

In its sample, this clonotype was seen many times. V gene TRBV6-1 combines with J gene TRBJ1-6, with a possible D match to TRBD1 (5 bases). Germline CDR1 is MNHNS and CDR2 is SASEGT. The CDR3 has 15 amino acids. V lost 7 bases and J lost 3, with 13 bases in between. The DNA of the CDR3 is TGTGCCAGCACCAATAGGGGTTACTATAATTCACCCCTCCACTTT. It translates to CASTNRGYYNSPLHF.

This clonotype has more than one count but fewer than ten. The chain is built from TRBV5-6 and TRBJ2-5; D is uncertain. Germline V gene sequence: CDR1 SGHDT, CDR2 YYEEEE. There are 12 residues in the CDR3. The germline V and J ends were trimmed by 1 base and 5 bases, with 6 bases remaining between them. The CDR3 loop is CASSLLVETQYF. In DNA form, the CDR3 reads TGTGCCAGCAGCTTGTTGGTTGAGACCCAGTACTTC.

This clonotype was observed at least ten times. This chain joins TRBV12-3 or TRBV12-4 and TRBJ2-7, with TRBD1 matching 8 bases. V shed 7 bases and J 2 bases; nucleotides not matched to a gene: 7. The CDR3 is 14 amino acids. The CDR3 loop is CASTPGDRTYEQYF. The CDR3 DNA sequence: TGTGCCAGCACCCCAGGGGACAGGACCTACGAGCAGTACTTC.

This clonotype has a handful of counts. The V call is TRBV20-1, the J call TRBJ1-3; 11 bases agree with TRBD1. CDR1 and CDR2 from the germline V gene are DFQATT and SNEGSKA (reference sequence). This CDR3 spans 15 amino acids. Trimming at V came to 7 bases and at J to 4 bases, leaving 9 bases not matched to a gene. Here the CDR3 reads CSGADRGRWGNTIYF. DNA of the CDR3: TGCAGTGGTGCGGACAGGGGGCGGTGGGGAAACACCATATATTTT.

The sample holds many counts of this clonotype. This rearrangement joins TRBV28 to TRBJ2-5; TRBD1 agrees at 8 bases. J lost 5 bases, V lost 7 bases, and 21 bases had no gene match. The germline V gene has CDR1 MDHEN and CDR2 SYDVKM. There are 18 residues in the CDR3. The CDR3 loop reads CASTSRKGSTGEFETQYF. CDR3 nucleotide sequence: TGTGCCAGCACCTCCAGAAAGGGGTCGACAGGGGAATTCGAGACCCAGTACTTC.

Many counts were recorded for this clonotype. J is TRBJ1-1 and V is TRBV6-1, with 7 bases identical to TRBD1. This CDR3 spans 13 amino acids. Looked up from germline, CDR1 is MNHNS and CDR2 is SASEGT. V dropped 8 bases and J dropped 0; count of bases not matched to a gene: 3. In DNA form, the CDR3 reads TGTGCCAGCCAACAGGGGCTGAACACTGAAGCTTTCTTT. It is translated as CASQQGLNTEAFF.

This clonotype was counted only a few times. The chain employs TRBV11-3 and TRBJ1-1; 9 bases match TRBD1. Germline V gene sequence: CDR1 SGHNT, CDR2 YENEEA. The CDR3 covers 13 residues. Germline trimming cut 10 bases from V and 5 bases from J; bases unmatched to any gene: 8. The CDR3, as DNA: TGTGCCACCACCGGGACAGGGCGAACTGAAGCTTTCTTT. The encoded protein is CATTGTGRTEAFF.

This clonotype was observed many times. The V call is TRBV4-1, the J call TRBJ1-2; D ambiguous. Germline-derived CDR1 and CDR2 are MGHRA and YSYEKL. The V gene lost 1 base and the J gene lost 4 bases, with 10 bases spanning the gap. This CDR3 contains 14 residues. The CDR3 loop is CASSQVGVSYGYTF. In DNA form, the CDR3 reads TGCGCCAGCAGCCAAGTCGGGGTATCCTATGGCTACACCTTC.

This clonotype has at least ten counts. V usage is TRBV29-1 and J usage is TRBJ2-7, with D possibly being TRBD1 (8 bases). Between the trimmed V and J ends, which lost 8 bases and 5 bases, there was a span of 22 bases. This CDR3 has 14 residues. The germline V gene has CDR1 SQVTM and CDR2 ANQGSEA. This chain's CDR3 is CSFWSGTGQDEQYF. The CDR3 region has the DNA TGCAGCTTTTGGAGCGGGACAGGTCAGGACGAGCAGTACTTC.

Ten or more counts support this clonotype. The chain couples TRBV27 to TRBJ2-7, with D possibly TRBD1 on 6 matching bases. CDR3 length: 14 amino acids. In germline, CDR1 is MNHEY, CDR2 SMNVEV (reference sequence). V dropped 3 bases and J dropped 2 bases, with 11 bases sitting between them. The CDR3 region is CASSFDYRAYEQYF. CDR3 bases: TGTGCCAGCAGTTTCGATTACAGGGCCTACGAGCAGTACTTC.

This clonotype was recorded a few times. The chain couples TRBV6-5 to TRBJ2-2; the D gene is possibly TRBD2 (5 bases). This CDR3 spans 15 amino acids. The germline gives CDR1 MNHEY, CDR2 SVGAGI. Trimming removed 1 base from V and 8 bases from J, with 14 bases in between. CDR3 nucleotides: TGTGCCAGCAGTTACTATGGAGGCCCTCCAGGGGAGCTGTTTTTT. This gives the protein CASSYYGGPPGELFF.

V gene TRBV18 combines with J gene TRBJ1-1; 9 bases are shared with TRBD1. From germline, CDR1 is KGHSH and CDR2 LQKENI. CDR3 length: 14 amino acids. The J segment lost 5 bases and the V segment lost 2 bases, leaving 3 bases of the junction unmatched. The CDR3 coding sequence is TGTGCCAGCTCACCAACAGGGGGCGCAACTGAAGCTTTCTTT. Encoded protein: CASSPTGGATEAFF.

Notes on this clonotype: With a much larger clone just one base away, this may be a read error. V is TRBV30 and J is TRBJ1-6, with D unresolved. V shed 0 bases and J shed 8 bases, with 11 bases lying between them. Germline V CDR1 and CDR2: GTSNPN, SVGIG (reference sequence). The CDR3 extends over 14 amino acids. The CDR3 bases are TGTGCCTGGAGTGTGGACCATCGAGATTCACCCCTCCACTTT. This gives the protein CAWSVDHRDSPLHF.